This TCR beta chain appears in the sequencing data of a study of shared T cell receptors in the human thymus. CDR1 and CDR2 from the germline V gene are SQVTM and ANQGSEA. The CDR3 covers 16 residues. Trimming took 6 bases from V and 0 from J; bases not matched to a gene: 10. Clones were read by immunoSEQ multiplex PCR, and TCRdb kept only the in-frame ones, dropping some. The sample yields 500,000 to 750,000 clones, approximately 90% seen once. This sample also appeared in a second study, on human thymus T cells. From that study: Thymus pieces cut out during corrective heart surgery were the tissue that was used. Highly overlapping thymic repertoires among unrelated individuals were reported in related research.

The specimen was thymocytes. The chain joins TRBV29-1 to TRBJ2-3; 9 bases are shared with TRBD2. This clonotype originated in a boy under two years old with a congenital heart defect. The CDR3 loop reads CSVYRRGGVSTDTQYF. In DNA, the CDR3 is TGCAGCGTGTACCGGCGGGGGGGAGTAAGCACAGATACGCAGTATTTT.